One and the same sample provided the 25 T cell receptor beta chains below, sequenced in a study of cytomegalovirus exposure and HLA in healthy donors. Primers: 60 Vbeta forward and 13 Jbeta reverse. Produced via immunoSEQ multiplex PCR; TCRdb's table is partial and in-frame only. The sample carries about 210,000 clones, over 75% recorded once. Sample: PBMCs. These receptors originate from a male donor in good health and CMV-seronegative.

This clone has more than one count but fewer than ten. The CDR3, as DNA: TGTGCCAGCAGCGCGGGGACAGGGGGTTGGGAAAACTATGGCTACACCTTC. Protein product: CASSAGTGGWENYGYTF. The V and J genes are TRBV5-4 and TRBJ1-2; 11 nucleotides match TRBD1. With 4 bases clipped from V and 2 bases from J, the junction kept 10 bases outside the gene matches. Germline assignment: CDR1 SGHNT and CDR2 YYREEE (reference sequence). The CDR3 covers 17 residues.

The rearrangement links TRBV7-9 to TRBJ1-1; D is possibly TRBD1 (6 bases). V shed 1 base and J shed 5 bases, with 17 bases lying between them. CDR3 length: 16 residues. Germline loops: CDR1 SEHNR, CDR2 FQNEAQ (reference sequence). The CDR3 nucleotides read TGTGCCAGCAGCTTAGGGGCAGGGGTTGTTTTTACTGAAGCTTTCTTT. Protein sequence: CASSLGAGVVFTEAFF.

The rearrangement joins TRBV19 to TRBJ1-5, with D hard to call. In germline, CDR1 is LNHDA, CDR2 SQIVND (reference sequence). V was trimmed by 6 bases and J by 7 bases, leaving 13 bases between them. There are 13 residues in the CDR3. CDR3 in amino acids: CASSFGPGQPQHF. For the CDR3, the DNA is TGTGCCAGTAGCTTTGGTCCAGGACAGCCCCAGCATTTT.

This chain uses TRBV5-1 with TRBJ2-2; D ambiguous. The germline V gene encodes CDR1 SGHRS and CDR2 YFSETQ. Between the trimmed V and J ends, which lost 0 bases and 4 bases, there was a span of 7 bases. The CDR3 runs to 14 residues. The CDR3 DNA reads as TGCGCCAGCAGCTTGGTTCGCGGCACCGGGGAGCTGTTTTTT. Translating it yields CASSLVRGTGELFF.

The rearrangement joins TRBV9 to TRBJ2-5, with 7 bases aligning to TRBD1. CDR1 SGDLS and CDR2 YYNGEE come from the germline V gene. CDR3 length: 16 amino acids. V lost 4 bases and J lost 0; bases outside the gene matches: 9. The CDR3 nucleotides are TGTGCCAGCAGCACCAATCCGACAGGGCACCAAGAGACCCAGTACTTC. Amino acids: CASSTNPTGHQETQYF.

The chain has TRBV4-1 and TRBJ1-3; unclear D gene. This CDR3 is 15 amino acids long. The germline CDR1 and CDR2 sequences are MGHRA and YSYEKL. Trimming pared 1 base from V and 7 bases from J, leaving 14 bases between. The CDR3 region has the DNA TGCGCCAGCAGCCAAGGCAGTGAGTGGCGGAACACCATATATTTT. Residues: CASSQGSEWRNTIYF.

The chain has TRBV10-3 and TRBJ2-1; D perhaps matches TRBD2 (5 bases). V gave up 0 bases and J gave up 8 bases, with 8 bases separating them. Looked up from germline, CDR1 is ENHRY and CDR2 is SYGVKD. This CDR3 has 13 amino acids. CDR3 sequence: CAISESRVDEQFF. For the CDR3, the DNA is TGTGCCATCAGTGAGTCGAGGGTGGATGAGCAGTTCTTC.

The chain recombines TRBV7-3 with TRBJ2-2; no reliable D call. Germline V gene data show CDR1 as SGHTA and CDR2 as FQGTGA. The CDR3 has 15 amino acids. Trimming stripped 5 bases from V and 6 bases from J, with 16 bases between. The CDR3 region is CASSITNRAPGELFF. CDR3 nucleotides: TGTGCCAGCAGCATCACGAACAGAGCTCCCGGGGAGCTGTTTTTT. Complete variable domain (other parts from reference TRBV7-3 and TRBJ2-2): GAGVSQTPSNKVTEKGKYVELRCDPISGHTALYWYRQSLGQGPEFLIYFQGTGAADDSGLPNDRFFAVRPEGSVSTLKIQRTERGDSAVYLCASSITNRAPGELFFGEGSRLTVL.

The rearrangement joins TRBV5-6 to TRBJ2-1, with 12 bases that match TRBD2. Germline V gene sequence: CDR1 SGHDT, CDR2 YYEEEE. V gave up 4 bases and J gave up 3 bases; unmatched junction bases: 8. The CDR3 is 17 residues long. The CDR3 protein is CASSRDGLAGYYNEQFF. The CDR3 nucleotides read TGTGCCAGCAGCAGGGATGGACTAGCGGGATACTACAATGAGCAGTTCTTC.

The CDR3 DNA reads as TGTGCCATCAGTGAGGTCAGGGGCGGTTCACCCCTCCACTTT. This translates into CAISEVRGGSPLHF. The chain uses TRBV10-3 and TRBJ1-6, with D possibly being TRBD1 (6 bases). V lost 2 bases, J lost 9 bases, and 11 bases lay in between. Germline V gives CDR1 ENHRY, CDR2 SYGVKD. CDR3 length: 14 residues.

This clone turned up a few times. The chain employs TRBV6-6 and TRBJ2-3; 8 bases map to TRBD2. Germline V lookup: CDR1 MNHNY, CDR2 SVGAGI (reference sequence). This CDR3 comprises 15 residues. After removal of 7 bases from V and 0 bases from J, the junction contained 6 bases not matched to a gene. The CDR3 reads CASTRGGVSTDTQYF. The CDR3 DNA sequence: TGTGCCAGCACCCGGGGGGGGGTGAGCACAGATACGCAGTATTTT.

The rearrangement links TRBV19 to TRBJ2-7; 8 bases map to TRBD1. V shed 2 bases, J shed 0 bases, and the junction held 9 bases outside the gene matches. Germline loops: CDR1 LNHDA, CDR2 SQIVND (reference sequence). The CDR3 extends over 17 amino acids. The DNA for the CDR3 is TGTGCCAGTAGTATATCAGACAGGGGCGGTAGCTCCTACGAGCAGTACTTC. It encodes CASSISDRGGSSYEQYF.

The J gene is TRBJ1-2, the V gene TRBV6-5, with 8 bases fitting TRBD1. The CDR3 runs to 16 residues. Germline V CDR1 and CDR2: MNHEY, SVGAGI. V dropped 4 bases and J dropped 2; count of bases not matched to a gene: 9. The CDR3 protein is CASSSTPRGQNYGYTF. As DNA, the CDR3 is TGTGCCAGCAGTTCAACCCCCAGGGGGCAAAACTATGGCTACACCTTC.

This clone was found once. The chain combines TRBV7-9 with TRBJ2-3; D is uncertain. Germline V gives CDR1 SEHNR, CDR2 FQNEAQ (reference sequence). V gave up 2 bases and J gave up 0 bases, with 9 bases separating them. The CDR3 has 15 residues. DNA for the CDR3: TGTGCCAGCAGCTTATCTTACAAGAGCACAGATACGCAGTATTTT. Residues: CASSLSYKSTDTQYF.

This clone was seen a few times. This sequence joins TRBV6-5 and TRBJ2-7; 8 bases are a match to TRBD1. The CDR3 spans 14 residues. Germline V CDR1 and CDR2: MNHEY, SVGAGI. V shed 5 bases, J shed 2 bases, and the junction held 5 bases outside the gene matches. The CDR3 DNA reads TGTGCCAGCAGTCCGGACAGGGAGGCCTACGAGCAGTACTTC. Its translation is CASSPDREAYEQYF.

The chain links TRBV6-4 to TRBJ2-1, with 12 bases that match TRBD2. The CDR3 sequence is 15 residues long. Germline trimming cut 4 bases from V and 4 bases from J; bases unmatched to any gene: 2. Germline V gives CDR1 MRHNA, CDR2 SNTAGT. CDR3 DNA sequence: TGTGCCAGCAGTGCTAGCGGGGGGGAGTACAATGAGCAGTTCTTC. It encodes CASSASGGEYNEQFF.

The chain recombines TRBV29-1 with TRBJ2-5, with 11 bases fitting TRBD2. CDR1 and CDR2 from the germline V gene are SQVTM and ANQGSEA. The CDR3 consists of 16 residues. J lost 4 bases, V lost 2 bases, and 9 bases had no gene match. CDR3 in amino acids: CSVELPSGRSRETQYF. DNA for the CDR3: TGCAGCGTTGAACTTCCTAGCGGGAGGTCGAGAGAGACCCAGTACTTC.

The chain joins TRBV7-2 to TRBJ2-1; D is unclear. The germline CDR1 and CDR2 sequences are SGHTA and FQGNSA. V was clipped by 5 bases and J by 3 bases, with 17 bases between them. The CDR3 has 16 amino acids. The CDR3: CASSLQSIFVYNEQFF. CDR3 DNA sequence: TGTGCCAGCAGCCTACAGAGCATTTTCGTCTACAATGAGCAGTTCTTC.

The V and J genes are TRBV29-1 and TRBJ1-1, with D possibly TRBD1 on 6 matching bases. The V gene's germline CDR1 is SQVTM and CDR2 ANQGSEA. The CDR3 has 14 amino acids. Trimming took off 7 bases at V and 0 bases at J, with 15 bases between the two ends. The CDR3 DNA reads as TGCAGCGCCACTCAGGGGATTATGAACACTGAAGCTTTCTTT. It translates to CSATQGIMNTEAFF.

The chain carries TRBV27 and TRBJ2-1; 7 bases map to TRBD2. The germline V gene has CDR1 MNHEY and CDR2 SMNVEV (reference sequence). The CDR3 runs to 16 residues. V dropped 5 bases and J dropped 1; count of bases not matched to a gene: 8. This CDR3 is CASSTRRETSYNEQFF. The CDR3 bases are TGTGCCAGCAGTACTCGGCGGGAGACTTCCTACAATGAGCAGTTCTTC.

CDR3 sequence: CATSRGGQGEGYTF. The CDR3 DNA follows: TGTGCCACCAGCAGGGGAGGACAGGGGGAGGGCTACACCTTC. V usage is TRBV15 and J usage is TRBJ1-2, with 10 nucleotides matching TRBD1. Germline V gene lookup returns CDR1 LNHNV and CDR2 YYDKDF (reference sequence). The CDR3 is made up of 14 amino acids. The V segment lost 3 bases and the J segment 8 bases; nucleotides outside the gene matches: 6.

CDR3 protein: CASASGSSYEQFF. DNA of the CDR3: TGTGCCTCAGCTAGCGGGAGTTCGTATGAGCAGTTCTTC. The V call is TRBV10-3, the J call TRBJ2-1; 10 positions agree with TRBD2. Germline V CDR1 and CDR2: ENHRY, SYGVKD. V lost 11 bases and J lost 8; bases outside the gene matches: 9. The CDR3 sequence is 13 residues long.

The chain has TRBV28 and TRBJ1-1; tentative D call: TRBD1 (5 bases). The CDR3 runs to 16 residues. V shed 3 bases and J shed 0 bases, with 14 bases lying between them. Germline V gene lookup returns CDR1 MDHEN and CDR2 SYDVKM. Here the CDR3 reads CASSFILTDMNTEAFF. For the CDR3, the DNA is TGTGCCAGCAGTTTCATCCTGACAGATATGAACACTGAAGCTTTCTTT.

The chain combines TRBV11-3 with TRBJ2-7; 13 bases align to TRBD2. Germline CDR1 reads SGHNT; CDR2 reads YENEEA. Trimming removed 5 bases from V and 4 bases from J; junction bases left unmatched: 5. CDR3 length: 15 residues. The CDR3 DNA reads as TGTGCCAGCAGCCGTGGGACTAGCGGGGATTACGAGCAGTACTTC. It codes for CASSRGTSGDYEQYF.

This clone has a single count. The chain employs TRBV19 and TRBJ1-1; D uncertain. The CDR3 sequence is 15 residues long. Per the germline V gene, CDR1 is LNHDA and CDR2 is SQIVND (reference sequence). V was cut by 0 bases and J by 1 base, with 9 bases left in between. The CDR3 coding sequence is TGTGCCAGTAGTATAGACCGGAGCGGGAACACTGAAGCTTTCTTT. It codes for CASSIDRSGNTEAFF. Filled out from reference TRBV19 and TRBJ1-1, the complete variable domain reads DGGITQSPKYLFRKEGQNVTLSCEQNLNHDAMYWYRQDPGQGLRLIYYSQIVNDFQKGDIAEGYSVSREKKESFPLTVTSAQKNPTAFYLCASSIDRSGNTEAFFGQGTRLTVV.